These 16 T cell receptor beta chains were all obtained from the same sample, sequenced in a study of T cell responses to AZD1222 COVID-19 vaccine. Profiled with immunoSEQ multiplex PCR; TCRdb holds only in-frame clones, not every one. The sample includes some 150,000 clones, roughly nine tenths seen only once; the top ten take about 1.6%. Sequenced here: peripheral blood, sampled 28 days after the second AZD1222 dose. All receptors derive from an adult who received the AZD1222 COVID-19 vaccine.

The chain couples TRBV5-1 to TRBJ1-1, with 7 nucleotides matching TRBD1. CDR3 length: 15 residues. CDR1 SGHRS and CDR2 YFSETQ come from the germline V gene. Unmatched junction bases numbered 7, after V lost 4 bases and J lost 1 base. This CDR3 reads CASSPGQERNTEAFF. The CDR3 nucleotides are TGCGCCAGCAGCCCCGGACAGGAACGGAACACTGAAGCTTTCTTT. The entire variable domain, with the rest obtained from reference TRBV5-1 and TRBJ1-1, is as follows: KAGVTQTPRYLIKTRGQQVTLSCSPISGHRSVSWYQQTPGQGLQFLFEYFSETQRNKGNFPGRFSGRQFSNSRSEMNVSTLELGDSALYLCASSPGQERNTEAFFGQGTRLTVV.

A single count supports this clone. This rearrangement joins TRBV30 to TRBJ1-1, with 7 nucleotides matching TRBD1. The J segment lost 4 bases and the V segment lost 8 bases, leaving 4 bases of the junction unmatched. This CDR3 comprises 11 residues. Germline CDR1 is GTSNPN and CDR2 is SVGIG (reference sequence). This CDR3 reads CARSGGTEAFF. CDR3 coding DNA: TGTGCCAGGTCAGGGGGCACTGAAGCTTTCTTT.

The chain recombines TRBV4-2 with TRBJ1-1, with a tentative D call TRBD1 (6 bases). V lost 1 base and J lost 6, with 12 bases in between. Germline V gene lookup returns CDR1 LGHNA and CDR2 YNFKEQ. The CDR3 is 14 amino acids. CDR3 nucleotides: TGTGCCAGCAGCCAAGGGGGGGCGCGCCCTGAAGCTTTCTTT. Residues: CASSQGGARPEAFF.

The gene calls are TRBV30 and TRBJ1-6; the match to TRBD1 covers 7 bases. The trim removed 8 bases at V and 0 bases at J, leaving 7 bases unmatched. Germline CDR1 and CDR2: GTSNPN and SVGIG (reference sequence). CDR3 length: 15 amino acids. The CDR3 reads CAGGQVDSYNSPLHF. The CDR3 bases are TGTGCCGGCGGACAGGTTGACTCCTATAATTCACCCCTCCACTTT. Complete variable domain (other parts from reference TRBV30 and TRBJ1-6): SQTIHQWPATLVQPVGSPLSLECTVEGTSNPNLYWYRQAAGRGLQLLFYSVGIGQISSEVPQNLSASRPQDRQFILSSKKLLLSDSGFYLCAGGQVDSYNSPLHFGNGTRLTVT.

This clone was recorded once. The rearrangement uses TRBV6-5 and TRBJ2-7; possible D gene TRBD2, 5 bases. This CDR3 is 12 amino acids long. Germline V gene lookup returns CDR1 MNHEY and CDR2 SVGAGI. V was cut by 8 bases and J by 4 bases, with 12 bases left in between. This CDR3 is CASLNWRYEQYF. The CDR3 DNA is TGTGCCAGCCTGAATTGGAGGTACGAGCAGTACTTC.

The chain recombines TRBV11-3 with TRBJ2-2; 8 bases match TRBD1. The CDR3 spans 16 residues. The germline CDR1 and CDR2 sequences are SGHNT and YENEEA. V lost 0 bases and J lost 6; bases outside the gene matches: 6. The CDR3 DNA reads TGTGCCAGCAGCTTAGAAACAGGGGGTAGAGCCGGGGAGCTGTTTTTT. This translates into CASSLETGGRAGELFF. The full variable domain, rest sourced from reference TRBV11-3 and TRBJ2-2, is EAGVVQSPRYKIIEKKQPVAFWCNPISGHNTLYWYLQNLGQGPELLIRYENEEAVDDSQLPKDRFSAERLKGVDSTLKIQPAELGDSAVYLCASSLETGGRAGELFFGEGSRLTVL.

This chain connects TRBV24-1 to TRBJ2-1; 8 bases map to TRBD2. Germline values: CDR1 KGHDR, CDR2 SFDVKD. V was clipped by 0 bases and J by 9 bases; unmatched bases: 3. The CDR3 spans 14 residues. The CDR3 loop is CATSDLSGGGEQFF. The CDR3 DNA reads TGTGCCACCAGTGATTTGAGCGGGGGCGGTGAGCAGTTCTTC.

CDR3 protein: CASSARRNQPQHF. The CDR3 nucleotides read TGTGCCAGCAGCGCGAGACGCAATCAGCCCCAGCATTTT. The V gene is TRBV7-2, the J gene TRBJ1-5; no firm D call. The CDR3 is made up of 13 amino acids. Germline V gene sequence: CDR1 SGHTA, CDR2 FQGNSA. Trimming shortened V by 5 bases and J by 2 bases, and 7 bases separated the two germline ends.

CDR3 region: CASSYSGYGYTF. CDR3 DNA sequence: TGTGCCAGCAGTTACTCGGGCTATGGCTACACCTTC. V usage is TRBV6-5 and J usage is TRBJ1-2; D gene ambiguous. CDR1 MNHEY and CDR2 SVGAGI come from the germline V gene. V was cut by 0 bases and J by 4 bases, with 3 bases left in between. There are 12 residues in the CDR3.

The chain combines TRBV11-2 with TRBJ2-7; D ambiguous. The CDR3 contains 13 residues. CDR1 is SGHAT, CDR2 FQNNGV, per germline. The ends were cut back, 0 bases at V and 6 bases at J, with 9 bases in the middle. The CDR3 sequence is CASSLDRKREQYF. The DNA of the CDR3 is TGTGCCAGCAGCTTAGATCGGAAGCGCGAGCAGTACTTC.

In DNA, the CDR3 is TGCAGCGGGACTAGCGGCTACGAGCAGTACTTC. Amino acids: CSGTSGYEQYF. The V gene is TRBV20-1, the J gene TRBJ2-7; 11 bases match TRBD2. Per germline, CDR1 DFQATT and CDR2 SNEGSKA (reference sequence). The CDR3 is 11 amino acids.

This rearrangement joins TRBV6-5 to TRBJ1-1; no clear D. CDR1 MNHEY and CDR2 SVGAGI come from the germline V gene. Trimming shortened V by 0 bases and J by 0 bases, and 8 bases separated the two germline ends. CDR3 length: 15 amino acids. The CDR3 bases are TGTGCCAGCAGTTACTCGACCACATTGAACACTGAAGCTTTCTTT. Translated, it gives CASSYSTTLNTEAFF.

The rearrangement links TRBV15 to TRBJ1-5, with D tentatively TRBD1 (5 bases). CDR1 is LNHNV and CDR2 is YYDKDF in the germline V gene (reference sequence). The CDR3 is 14 residues long. Deletions cut 1 base from V and 7 bases from J, with 11 bases between. The CDR3 sequence is CATSRVAEGQPQHF. CDR3 nucleotides: TGTGCCACCAGCAGAGTCGCGGAGGGGCAGCCCCAGCATTTT.

V is TRBV7-9 and J is TRBJ1-4; tentative D call: TRBD1 (5 bases). There are 12 residues in the CDR3. Germline V gives CDR1 SEHNR, CDR2 FQNEAQ (reference sequence). The CDR3 nucleotides read TGTGCATCAACAGGTGTTGGTGAAAAACTGTTTTTT. This sequence encodes CASTGVGEKLFF.

The V gene is TRBV25-1, the J gene TRBJ1-2, with unresolved D. The germline CDR1 and CDR2 sequences are MGHDK and SYGVNS. Trimming left V 4 bases short and J 2 bases short, with 5 bases between. The length of the CDR3 is 12 residues. This CDR3 reads CASSAGNYGYTF. The CDR3, as DNA: TGTGCCAGCAGTGCGGGCAACTATGGCTACACCTTC.

The chain combines TRBV10-3 with TRBJ2-7; D is possibly TRBD1 (5 bases). Trimming removed 3 bases at V and 5 bases at J, with 20 bases between. Looked up from germline, CDR1 is ENHRY and CDR2 is SYGVKD. There are 16 residues in the CDR3. The CDR3 DNA follows: TGTGCCATCAGTGAACTCAGTGGGGCAGGGAAGGACGAGCAGTACTTC. This encodes CAISELSGAGKDEQYF.